The 26 T cell receptor beta chains in this list originate from one sample, sequenced in a study of human T cells and chemical hapten exposure. MiXCR was run by TCRdb on the RACE reads, yielding one entry per CDR3 protein. This table has tens of thousands of distinct CDR3 sequences, 7.5% to 9% appearing once. As to time point: pre-sensitization, week 0. Regarding treatment: therapeutic diphenylcyclopropenone sensitization with weekly scalp DPC. The source material was whole blood, sampled in connection with sensitization to the hapten diphenylcyclopropenone (DPC). Receptor source: a woman aged 50 to 60 with alopecia areata. Some clones in this sample may be carry-over from other donors' samples.

This clonotype was seen repeatedly, ten times or more. The chain recombines TRBV7-9 with TRBJ1-4; no firm D call. Germline-derived CDR1 and CDR2 are SEHNR and FQNEAQ (reference sequence). The CDR3 runs 12 residues. Trimming shortened V by 2 bases and J by 7 bases, and 5 bases separated the two germline ends. DNA for the CDR3: TGTGCCAGCAGCTTACACTTTGAAAAACTGTTTTTT. It yields the protein CASSLHFEKLFF.

The V gene is TRBV3-1, the J gene TRBJ2-2; the match to TRBD2 covers 11 bases. CDR1 LGHDT and CDR2 YNNKEL come from the germline V gene (reference sequence). V trimming: 4 bases; J trimming: 0 bases; junction bases outside the gene matches: 1. The CDR3 is made up of 16 amino acids. The CDR3 sequence: CASSPSGRSNTGELFF. For the CDR3, the DNA is TGTGCCAGCAGCCCTAGCGGGAGGTCGAACACCGGGGAGCTGTTTTTT.

This clonotype was found a few times. V gene TRBV2 combines with J gene TRBJ2-7, with 7 positions matching TRBD1. CDR1 is SNHLY, CDR2 FYNNEI, per germline. The CDR3 has 13 amino acids. V shed 8 bases and J 1 base; nucleotides not matched to a gene: 5. The CDR3 DNA reads as TGTGCCAGCGGAGGACAGGTGTCCTACGAGCAGTACTTC. Its protein product is CASGGQVSYEQYF.

This rearrangement joins TRBV20-1 to TRBJ1-4, with 7 bases that match TRBD1. With 6 bases clipped from V and 5 bases from J, the junction kept 6 bases outside the gene matches. CDR1 DFQATT and CDR2 SNEGSKA come from the germline V gene (reference sequence). The CDR3 runs 13 residues. The DNA of the CDR3 is TGCAGTGCGCAGACAGGGTCGAATGAAAAACTGTTTTTT. Its translation is CSAQTGSNEKLFF.

This clonotype was seen many times. The V call is TRBV19, the J call TRBJ1-2, with D perhaps TRBD1 (5 bases). This CDR3 is 12 amino acids long. Germline assignment: CDR1 LNHDA and CDR2 SQIVND (reference sequence). Trimming took 3 bases from V and 7 from J, leaving 9 bases between them. Here the CDR3 DNA reads TGTGCCAGTAGTATCGGGACGTTTGGCTACACCTTC. Its protein is CASSIGTFGYTF.

This clonotype was observed a handful of times. This sequence joins TRBV6-5 and TRBJ2-7, with D perhaps given as TRBD1 or TRBD2 (5 bases each). With 8 bases removed from V and 2 bases from J, the gap between germline ends came to 13 bases. Germline loops: CDR1 MNHEY, CDR2 SVGAGI. This CDR3 spans 13 amino acids. This chain's CDR3 is CASGGAPTYEQYF. DNA of the CDR3: TGTGCCAGCGGGGGAGCTCCAACCTACGAGCAGTACTTC.

By frequency in the sample, this clonotype is medium-sized (0.01 to 0.1%). The chain combines TRBV6-6 with TRBJ1-5; no clear D. CDR1 MNHNY and CDR2 SVGAGI come from the germline V gene (reference sequence). Trimming removed 2 bases at V and 7 bases at J, with 6 bases between. This CDR3 comprises 12 residues. The CDR3 loop reads CASSYEEQPQHF. The DNA for the CDR3 is TGTGCCAGCAGTTACGAGGAACAGCCCCAGCATTTT.

This clonotype was seen at least ten times. This sequence joins TRBV29-1 and TRBJ2-2; the D is unclear. This CDR3 contains 12 residues. The V gene's germline CDR1 is SQVTM and CDR2 ANQGSEA. Trimming pared 4 bases from V and 0 bases from J, leaving 3 bases between. The chain's CDR3 is CSVGTNTGELFF. The CDR3 bases are TGCAGCGTTGGAACGAACACCGGGGAGCTGTTTTTT.

This clonotype has only a few counts. The rearrangement uses TRBV4-3 and TRBJ1-1; D remains ambiguous. The CDR3 runs 14 residues. V was shortened by 0 bases and J by 1 base, with 6 bases between the two germline ends. CDR1 and CDR2 (germline): LGHNA, YSLEER. DNA of the CDR3: TGCGCCAGCAGCCAAGATCTCCAGAACACTGAAGCTTTCTTT. Translated, it gives CASSQDLQNTEAFF.

The sample holds many counts of this clonotype. This chain connects TRBV6-2 or TRBV6-3 to TRBJ1-1; maybe TRBD1 (6 bases). Germline V gene sequence: CDR1 MNHEY, CDR2 SVGEGT. The CDR3 runs to 14 residues. The V end was cut by 6 bases, the J end by 1 base, with 12 bases between. CDR3 nucleotides: TGTGCCAGCAGCCCCCGACAGGAGAACACTGAAGCTTTCTTT. Its protein is CASSPRQENTEAFF.

In its sample, this clonotype was seen many times. CDR3 DNA sequence: TGTGCCAGCAGTTTGCGACAGGGAAGGGAAGCTTTCTTT. Its protein product is CASSLRQGREAFF. The chain has TRBV27 and TRBJ1-1; TRBD1 aligns across 7 bases. The germline CDR1 and CDR2 sequences are MNHEY and SMNVEV (reference sequence). The CDR3 length is 13 residues. Trimming cost V 3 bases and J 8 bases; bases outside gene matches: 6.

This clonotype was found a few times. J is TRBJ2-3 and V is TRBV6-6; 7 positions match TRBD2. Trimming took 6 bases from V and 0 from J; bases not matched to a gene: 9. Germline V gene lookup returns CDR1 MNHNY and CDR2 SVGAGI (reference sequence). There are 16 residues in the CDR3. CDR3 sequence: CASSLLAIGSTDTQYF. CDR3 DNA sequence: TGTGCCAGCAGCCTACTAGCGATAGGCAGCACAGATACGCAGTATTTT.

This clonotype was found many times. The CDR3 DNA follows: TGTGCCAGCAGCCGCAGACAGGGGGGTTCCCTGTCTGGGGCCAACGTCCTGACTTTC. The encoded protein is CASSRRQGGSLSGANVLTF. The chain employs TRBV7-2 and TRBJ2-6, with 9 bases matching TRBD1. Trimming took 5 bases from V and 1 from J; bases not matched to a gene: 12. The germline gives CDR1 SGHTA, CDR2 FQGNSA. This CDR3 has 19 amino acids.

This clonotype was recorded a few times. The V call is TRBV7-8, the J call TRBJ2-3; D possibly matches TRBD1 or TRBD2 (5 bases each). The CDR3 is made up of 14 amino acids. The germline gives CDR1 SGHVS, CDR2 FQNEAQ. V was shortened by 5 bases and J by 5 bases, with 14 bases between the two germline ends. CDR3 coding DNA: TGTGCCAGCAGCCCGAGGACGGGACGAGATACGCAGTATTTT. Amino acids: CASSPRTGRDTQYF. The whole variable domain, filled in from reference TRBV7-8 and TRBJ2-3, reads GAGVSQSPRYKVAKRGQDVALRCDPISGHVSLFWYQQALGQGPEFLTYFQNEAQLDKSGLPSDRFFAERPEGSVSTLKIQRTQQEDSAVYLCASSPRTGRDTQYFGPGTRLTVL.

This clonotype was counted many times. The V and J genes are TRBV11-2 and TRBJ1-4; TRBD1 is a possible D gene (5 bases). Germline-derived CDR1 and CDR2 are SGHAT and FQNNGV. This CDR3 is built from 15 residues. V dropped 5 bases and J dropped 8 bases, with 18 bases sitting between them. In nucleotides, the CDR3 is TGTGCCAGCAGCCTACCGGGACTTCTCGGGGAAAAACTGTTTTTT. It translates to CASSLPGLLGEKLFF.

This clonotype was counted ten times or more. The chain employs TRBV3-1 and TRBJ1-1; the D gene is possibly TRBD1 (5 bases). V was clipped by 4 bases and J by 6 bases, with 12 bases between them. Looked up from germline, CDR1 is LGHDT and CDR2 is YNNKEL (reference sequence). The CDR3 is made up of 13 amino acids. The CDR3 sequence is CASSPRTKPEAFF. The CDR3 DNA follows: TGTGCCAGCAGCCCTCGGACAAAACCTGAAGCTTTCTTT.

This clonotype was observed many times. This sequence joins TRBV7-2 and TRBJ1-1; D perhaps matches TRBD1 (5 bases). V gave up 4 bases and J gave up 1 base, with 10 bases separating them. Germline V CDR1 and CDR2: SGHTA, FQGNSA. The CDR3 covers 14 residues. For the CDR3, the DNA is TGTGCCAGCAGCTCCCAAGGACAGAACACTGAAGCTTTCTTT. It yields the protein CASSSQGQNTEAFF.

This sequence joins TRBV21-1 and TRBJ2-1; the D segment call TRBD1 is taken from the table without a DNA check. TRBV21-1 is annotated as a pseudogene. The CDR3 is 10 residues long. CDR3 in DNA: TGTGCCAGCAGCTTCCCCCTGTCGTTCTTC. Protein sequence: CASSFPLSFF.

This clonotype was detected ten times or more. The chain is built from TRBV11-2 and TRBJ2-3; 12 nucleotides match TRBD2. Germline V gene sequence: CDR1 SGHAT, CDR2 FQNNGV. This CDR3 is built from 16 residues. The J segment lost 2 bases and the V segment lost 5 bases, leaving 5 bases of the junction unmatched. The CDR3 spells CASSGGLAGYTDTQYF. The CDR3 DNA reads TGTGCCAGCAGCGGAGGACTAGCGGGGTACACAGATACGCAGTATTTT.

This clonotype was detected ten times or more. V and J are TRBV18 and TRBJ2-7, with TRBD2 matching over 8 bases. Germline values: CDR1 KGHSH, CDR2 LQKENI. After removal of 3 bases from V and 5 bases from J, the junction contained 6 bases not matched to a gene. CDR3 length equals 14 residues. As DNA, the CDR3 is TGTGCCAGCTCACCGGGACTAGATGTCGACGAGCAGTACTTC. Encoded protein: CASSPGLDVDEQYF.

The sample holds many counts of this clonotype. The V and J genes are TRBV5-1 and TRBJ1-1; a weak D match, TRBD1 (5 bases). The CDR3 runs to 15 residues. The V end lost 0 bases, the J end lost 0 bases, and 9 bases lay between the germline ends. CDR1 and CDR2 (germline): SGHRS, YFSETQ. In DNA form, the CDR3 reads TGCGCCAGCAGCTTGGTCCCAGGGTTGAACACTGAAGCTTTCTTT. Protein: CASSLVPGLNTEAFF.

The table lists this clonotype with many counts. This sequence joins TRBV21-1 and TRBJ2-3; TRBD2 is the table's D call and was not checked against the DNA. TRBV21-1 is designated a pseudogene. The CDR3 is 21 residues long. The CDR3 here is CASSKVLGTSGSPSCTDTQYF. CDR3 in DNA: TGTGCCAGCAGCAAAGTCCTCGGGACTAGCGGGAGTCCCTCGTGCACAGATACGCAGTATTTT.

This clonotype was found many times. V usage is TRBV7-9 and J usage is TRBJ1-1; D may be TRBD1 (5 bases). The CDR3 contains 14 residues. Per the germline V gene, CDR1 is SEHNR and CDR2 is FQNEAQ (reference sequence). The germline V and J ends were trimmed by 5 bases and 6 bases, with 16 bases remaining between them. CDR3: CASSTRQSSAEAFF. The DNA of the CDR3 is TGTGCCAGCAGCACCCGACAGTCGAGCGCTGAAGCTTTCTTT.

This clonotype was counted ten times or more. V usage is TRBV5-1 and J usage is TRBJ2-5; D gene unclear. The CDR3 has 13 residues. Per the germline V gene, CDR1 is SGHRS and CDR2 is YFSETQ. V was cut by 5 bases and J by 3 bases, with 11 bases left in between. The CDR3 here is CASRSVDEETQYF. The CDR3 nucleotides read TGCGCCAGCAGGTCTGTAGACGAAGAGACCCAGTACTTC. Variable domain in full (rest from reference TRBV5-1 and TRBJ2-5): KAGVTQTPRYLIKTRGQQVTLSCSPISGHRSVSWYQQTPGQGLQFLFEYFSETQRNKGNFPGRFSGRQFSNSRSEMNVSTLELGDSALYLCASRSVDEETQYFGPGTRLLVL.

This clonotype was found many times. J is TRBJ2-1 and V is TRBV6-2 or TRBV6-3, with 9 bases that match TRBD1. The CDR3 loop spans 15 amino acids. Germline V gene data show CDR1 as MNHEY and CDR2 as SVGEGT. After removal of 5 bases from V and 2 bases from J, the junction contained 4 bases not matched to a gene. CDR3 protein: CASSRQGGTYNEQFF. Here the CDR3 DNA reads TGTGCCAGCAGTAGACAGGGGGGCACCTACAATGAGCAGTTCTTC.

This clonotype was observed a single time. This may arise from a read error, as a much more abundant clone is one base away. The gene calls are TRBV7-8 and TRBJ2-6, with D tentatively TRBD1 (5 bases). Looked up from germline, CDR1 is SGHVS and CDR2 is FQNEAQ. The CDR3 loop spans 13 amino acids. The CDR3 sequence: CASSLAGANVLAF. The CDR3 nucleotides are TGTGCCAGCAGCTTAGCTGGGGCCAACGTCCTGGCTTTC.